This T cell receptor (beta chain) comes out of a study of cytomegalovirus exposure and HLA in healthy donors. Comments on this clone: Its cognate antigen is unknown.

The PCR made use of 60 Vbeta and 13 Jbeta primers. Data came from immunoSEQ multiplex PCR; TCRdb stores just in-frame clones and leaves some out. This table holds under 140,000 clones, around 85% found once. The germline V and J ends were trimmed by 2 bases and 5 bases, with 18 bases remaining between them. CDR1 SGHNT and CDR2 YENEEA come from the germline V gene. The CDR3 sequence is 16 residues long. Study-wide findings and caveats: A later analysis showed HLA-associated TCR beta chains outstripping equally common others in clonal expansion.

The chain has TRBV11-3 and TRBJ2-5; D might be TRBD1 (6 bases). Source material: PBMCs. This clonotype was obtained from a man younger than 40 in good health and CMV-seropositive. CDR3: CASSLLGPRGWETQYF. Written as DNA, the CDR3 is TGTGCCAGCAGCTTATTGGGACCTAGGGGGTGGGAGACCCAGTACTTC. The variable domain in full, with the rest retrieved from reference TRBV11-3 and TRBJ2-5, is EAGVVQSPRYKIIEKKQPVAFWCNPISGHNTLYWYLQNLGQGPELLIRYENEEAVDDSQLPKDRFSAERLKGVDSTLKIQPAELGDSAVYLCASSLLGPRGWETQYFGPGTRLLVL.